This TCR beta chain was retrieved from a study of Graves' ophthalmopathy and Graves' hyperthyroidism. Findings and caveats of the study: Blood shared most expanded thyroid clonotypes above 0.001 frequency.

From germline, CDR1 is DFQATT and CDR2 SNEGSKA (reference sequence). The CDR3 contains 12 residues when both ends are counted. This clonotype was observed a single time. Antigen specificity is unknown. The conserved phenylalanine or tryptophan normally closing the CDR3 is absent here, so this likely arose from a read error. The DNA is omitted, as the CDR3 cannot be located on it reliably, and the CDR3 follows TCRdb's listing. Clinicians diagnosed using symptoms, serum thyroxine, TRAb, thyroid ultrasound and orbital computed tomography. Amplification of the TCR beta CDR3 regions used RNA transcripts (as template). First-round RT-PCR used HTBI primers; second-round multiplex PCR followed. TCRdb re-analysed the multiplex PCR reads in MiXCR, keeping a single row per CDR3 protein. Of around 40,000 distinct CDR3 sequences listed, over 40% are singletons.

The V call is TRBV20-1, the J call TRBJ1-3. Sequenced input: peripheral blood. The sequence was collected from an adult man with Graves' ophthalmopathy. CDR3 protein: CSGLARRSPQNT.